This TCR beta chain was found in a study of CD8+CD57+ T cells in acquired aplastic anemia. About the research overall: Each DNA sample taken from sorted CD4+ and CD8+ cells came to about 3.2 ug on average.

Sequencing was done on patients that had shown CD8+CD57+ cell expansion by flow cytometry. All patients were therapy-naive when blood was sampled. This clonotype occurred a few times. Genomic DNA constituted the template upon which TCR beta VDJ and CDR3 profiling was performed. TCRdb used MiXCR to reprocess the reads, holding one entry per CDR3 protein. The table includes roughly 220,000 distinct CDR3 sequences, 60% to 80% detected once. CDR3 size: 14 residues. V shed 2 bases and J shed 10 bases, with 11 bases lying between them. CDR1 and CDR2 from the germline V gene are KGHDR and SFDVKD. This sequence originates from a human donor with aplastic anemia. This chain links TRBV24-1 with TRBJ1-6, with unresolved D. Material for sequencing was sorted CD4+, CD8+, or CD8+CD57+ T cells (not recorded which) from PBMCs. CDR3 loop: CATSDWAPGSPLHF. The CDR3 nucleotides are TGTGCCACCAGTGATTGGGCCCCGGGGTCACCCCTCCACTTT.